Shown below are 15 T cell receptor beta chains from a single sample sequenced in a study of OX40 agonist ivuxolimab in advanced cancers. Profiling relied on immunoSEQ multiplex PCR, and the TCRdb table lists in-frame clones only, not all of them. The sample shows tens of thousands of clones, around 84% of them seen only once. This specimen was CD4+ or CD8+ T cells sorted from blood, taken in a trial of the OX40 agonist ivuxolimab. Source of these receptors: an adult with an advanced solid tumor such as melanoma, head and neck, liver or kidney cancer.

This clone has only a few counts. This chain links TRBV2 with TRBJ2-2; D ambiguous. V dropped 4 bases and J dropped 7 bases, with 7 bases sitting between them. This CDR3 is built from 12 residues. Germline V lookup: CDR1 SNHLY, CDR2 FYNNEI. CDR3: CASSAEGGELFF. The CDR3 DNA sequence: TGTGCCAGCAGTGCGGAAGGCGGGGAGCTGTTTTTT.

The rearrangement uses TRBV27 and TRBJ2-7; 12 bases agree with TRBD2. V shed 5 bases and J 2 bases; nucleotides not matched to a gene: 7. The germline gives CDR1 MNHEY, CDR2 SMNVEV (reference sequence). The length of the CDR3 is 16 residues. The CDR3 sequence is CASSIRLAGDPYEQYF. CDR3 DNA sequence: TGTGCCAGCAGTATCCGACTAGCGGGGGACCCCTACGAGCAGTACTTC.

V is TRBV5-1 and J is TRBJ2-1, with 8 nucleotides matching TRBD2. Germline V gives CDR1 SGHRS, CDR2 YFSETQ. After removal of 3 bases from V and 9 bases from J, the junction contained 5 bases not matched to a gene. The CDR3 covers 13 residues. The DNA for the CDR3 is TGCGCCAGCAGCTCCGGGGGGGCGGGTGAGCAGTTCTTC. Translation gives CASSSGGAGEQFF.

The CDR3 DNA is TGTGCCAGCAGTACCCCGAAGGAAAAACTGTTTTTT. Protein sequence: CASSTPKEKLFF. V and J are TRBV2 and TRBJ1-4; D not certain. The CDR3 covers 12 residues. Germline lookup yields CDR1 SNHLY and CDR2 FYNNEI. V was trimmed by 5 bases and J by 8 bases, leaving 9 bases between them.

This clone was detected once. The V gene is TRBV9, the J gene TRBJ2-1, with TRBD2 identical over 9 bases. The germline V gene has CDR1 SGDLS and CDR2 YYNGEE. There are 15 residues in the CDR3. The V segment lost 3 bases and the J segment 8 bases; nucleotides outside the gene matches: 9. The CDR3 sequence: CASSAGGSGGYEQFF. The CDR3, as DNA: TGTGCCAGCAGCGCCGGAGGTAGCGGGGGTTATGAGCAGTTCTTC.

The CDR3: CASSQDYYNEQFF. For the CDR3, the DNA is TGTGCCAGCAGCCAAGATTACTACAATGAGCAGTTCTTC. The chain uses TRBV14 and TRBJ2-1; D is unclear. CDR3 length equals 13 residues. Germline V gene lookup returns CDR1 SGHDN and CDR2 FVKESK. V was shortened by 0 bases and J by 3 bases, with 3 bases between the two germline ends.

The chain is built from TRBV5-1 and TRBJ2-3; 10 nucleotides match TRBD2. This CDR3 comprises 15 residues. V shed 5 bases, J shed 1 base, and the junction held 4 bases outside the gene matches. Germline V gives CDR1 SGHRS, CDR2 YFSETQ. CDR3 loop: CASRGGTSGTDTQYF. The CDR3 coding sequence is TGCGCCAGCAGAGGGGGGACTAGCGGCACAGATACGCAGTATTTT.

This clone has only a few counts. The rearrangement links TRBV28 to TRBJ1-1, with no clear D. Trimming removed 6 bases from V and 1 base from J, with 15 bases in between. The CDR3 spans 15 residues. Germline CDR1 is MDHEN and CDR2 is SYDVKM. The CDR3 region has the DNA TGTGCCAGCAGCCAACCACGGACGGGGAACACTGAAGCTTTCTTT. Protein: CASSQPRTGNTEAFF.

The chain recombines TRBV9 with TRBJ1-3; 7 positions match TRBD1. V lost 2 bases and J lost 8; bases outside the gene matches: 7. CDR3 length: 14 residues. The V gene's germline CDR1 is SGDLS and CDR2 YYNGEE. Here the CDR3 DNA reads TGTGCCAGCAGCGTTCGACAGGGCGGTGACACCATATATTTT. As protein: CASSVRQGGDTIYF. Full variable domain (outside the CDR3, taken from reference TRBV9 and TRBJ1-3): DSGVTQTPKHLITATGQRVTLRCSPRSGDLSVYWYQQSLDQGLQFLIQYYNGEERAKGNILERFSAQQFPDLHSELNLSSLELGDSALYFCASSVRQGGDTIYFGEGSWLTVV.

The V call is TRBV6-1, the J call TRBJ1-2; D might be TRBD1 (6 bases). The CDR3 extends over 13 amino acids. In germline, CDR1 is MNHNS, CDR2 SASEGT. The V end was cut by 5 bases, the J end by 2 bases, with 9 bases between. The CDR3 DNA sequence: TGTGCCAGCAGTACCAGGGGAAACTATGGCTACACCTTC. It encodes CASSTRGNYGYTF.

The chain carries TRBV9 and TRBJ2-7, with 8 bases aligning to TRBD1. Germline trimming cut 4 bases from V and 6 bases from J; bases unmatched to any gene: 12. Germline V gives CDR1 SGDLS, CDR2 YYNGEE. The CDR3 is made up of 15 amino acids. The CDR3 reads CASSSRTGPLVEQYF. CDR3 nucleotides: TGTGCCAGCAGCTCCCGGACAGGGCCTTTAGTCGAGCAGTACTTC.

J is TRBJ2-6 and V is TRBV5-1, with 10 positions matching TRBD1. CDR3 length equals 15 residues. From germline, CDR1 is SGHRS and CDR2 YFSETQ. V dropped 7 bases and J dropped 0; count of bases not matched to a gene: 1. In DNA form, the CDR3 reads TGCGCCAGCGGGACAGGGGACTCTGGGGCCAACGTCCTGACTTTC. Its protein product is CASGTGDSGANVLTF.

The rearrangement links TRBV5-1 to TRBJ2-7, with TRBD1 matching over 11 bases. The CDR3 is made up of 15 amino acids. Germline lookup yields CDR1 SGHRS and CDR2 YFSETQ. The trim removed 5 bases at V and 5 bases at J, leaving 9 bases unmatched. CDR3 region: CASRDPGQGVHEQYF. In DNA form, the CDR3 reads TGCGCCAGCAGAGATCCGGGACAGGGGGTCCACGAGCAGTACTTC.

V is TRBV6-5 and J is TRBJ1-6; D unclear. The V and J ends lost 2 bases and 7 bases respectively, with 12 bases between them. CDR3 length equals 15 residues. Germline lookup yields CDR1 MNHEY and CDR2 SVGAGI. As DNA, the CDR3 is TGTGCCAGCAGTTACGGTCCTTCCGGGAATTCACCCCTCCACTTT. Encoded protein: CASSYGPSGNSPLHF.

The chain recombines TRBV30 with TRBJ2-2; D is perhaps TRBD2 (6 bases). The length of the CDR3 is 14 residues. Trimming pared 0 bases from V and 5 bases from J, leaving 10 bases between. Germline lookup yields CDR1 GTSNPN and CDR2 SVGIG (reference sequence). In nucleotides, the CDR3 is TGTGCCTGGAGTGTAATAGCGGAGACCGGGGAGCTGTTTTTT. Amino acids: CAWSVIAETGELFF.